What follows describes a single TCR beta chain. The data originate from a study of blood T cell repertoires in COVID-19. Background on the study: COVID-19 samples from acute and convalescent phases originated in the United States, Italy and Spain.

Authors' processing steps: Amplification from reference gene primers served as the basis for estimated nucleated cell counts. Sequencing used immunoSEQ multiplex PCR; TCRdb keeps in-frame clones, though not all of them. V, J and clone size derive from that table, while D and trimming were established from the DNA sequence. The table lists 55,000 to 60,000 clones, about 76% of them singletons. Sequencing was done on a sample of peripheral blood. The receptor was derived from a man between 45 and 60 years old with active or convalescent COVID-19.

CDR3 in DNA: TGTGCCAGCAGCGCCGATGAGGGACTAGCGGGGAGAAACTCCTACGAGCAGTACTTC. It encodes CASSADEGLAGRNSYEQYF. V and J are TRBV9 and TRBJ2-7; 13 nucleotides align to TRBD2. The germline gives CDR1 SGDLS, CDR2 YYNGEE. The CDR3 totals 19 residues. The ends lost 3 bases at V and 0 bases at J; junction bases unmatched: 12.